This entry is about one T cell receptor beta chain. Its antigen is still unknown. Autoimmune disease history or systemic immunosuppression excluded patients. These data come from a study of OX40 agonist ivuxolimab in advanced cancers. The germline gives CDR1 MNHEY, CDR2 SVGAGI. V dropped 8 bases and J dropped 3; count of bases not matched to a gene: 11. This CDR3 is built from 15 residues. Study-wide points: There were, on average, more expanded clones in CD8+ T cells than in CD4+. Certain nonresponding patients likewise had low normalized T-cell clonal expansion. Clonal expansion from baseline to week 6 occurred in both CD4+ and CD8+ T cells.

Clones were sequenced by immunoSEQ multiplex PCR, and TCRdb holds only the in-frame ones, with some missing. The data hold roughly 67,000 clones, with around 79% observed a single time. The source material was CD4+ or CD8+ T cells sorted from blood, sampled in a trial of the OX40 agonist ivuxolimab. This clonotype was sampled from an adult with an advanced solid tumor such as melanoma, head and neck, liver or kidney cancer. The chain combines TRBV6-5 with TRBJ2-7; TRBD1 aligns across 9 bases. DNA of the CDR3: TGTGCCAGCGGAGTAAGCGGGACAGGGCGCTACGAGCAGTACTTC. It specifies CASGVSGTGRYEQYF.